Below, 5 T cell receptor beta chains from the same sample are listed, as sequenced in a study of Ad26.COV2.S vaccination and SARS-CoV-2 variants. Clones were sequenced by immunoSEQ multiplex PCR, and TCRdb holds only the in-frame ones, with some missing. The table includes roughly 700,000 clones, more than 80% detected once. Treatment given: roughly 20 received Ad26.COV2.S at low or high dose, single or two shots; 5 received placebo; per-sample allocation not given. Sample collection was performed on day 63 after the first vaccine or placebo injection. Source: peripheral blood, taken in a trial of Ad26.COV2.S vaccine versus placebo. Source of these receptors: a person between 18 and 60 years old who received the Ad26.COV2.S COVID-19 vaccine or a placebo.

This clone was observed a few times. The J gene is TRBJ2-7, the V gene TRBV6-5; TRBD1 is a possible D gene (7 bases). The V end lost 0 bases, the J end lost 0 bases, and 9 bases lay between the germline ends. Germline CDR1 is MNHEY and CDR2 is SVGAGI. CDR3 length equals 15 residues. CDR3 DNA: TGTGCCAGCAGTTACTCTCAGGGGGGCTCCTACGAGCAGTACTTC. It specifies CASSYSQGGSYEQYF.

The chain is built from TRBV7-9 and TRBJ1-1, with no clear D. Per the germline V gene, CDR1 is SEHNR and CDR2 is FQNEAQ (reference sequence). The CDR3 is 14 residues long. Trimming took 3 bases from V and 4 from J, leaving 12 bases between them. CDR3 protein: CASSLSGESTEAFF. The CDR3 DNA reads as TGTGCCAGCAGCTTGTCAGGAGAGAGCACTGAAGCTTTCTTT.

The chain links TRBV2 to TRBJ2-7, with TRBD2 matching over 13 bases. CDR1 is SNHLY, CDR2 FYNNEI, per germline. The CDR3 covers 16 residues. The V segment lost 6 bases and the J segment 2 bases; nucleotides outside the gene matches: 7. The DNA of the CDR3 is TGTGCCAGCAGGGGGACTAGCGGGGCGATTCCCTACGAGCAGTACTTC. It encodes CASRGTSGAIPYEQYF. Full variable domain (outside the CDR3, taken from reference TRBV2 and TRBJ2-7): EPEVTQTPSHQVTQMGQEVILRCVPISNHLYFYWYRQILGQKVEFLVSFYNNEISEKSEIFDDQFSVERPDGSNFTLKIRSTKLEDSAMYFCASRGTSGAIPYEQYFGPGTRLTVT.

This clone has only one observation. CDR3 coding DNA: TGTGCCAGCTCAGTGGAGGGGGGCCCTTACGAGCAGTACTTC. Translating gives CASSVEGGPYEQYF. This chain joins TRBV18 and TRBJ2-7; D may be TRBD1 or TRBD2 (6 bases each). The CDR3 covers 14 residues. CDR1 and CDR2 from the germline V gene are KGHSH and LQKENI. The V end lost 5 bases, the J end lost 4 bases, and 15 bases lay between the germline ends.

The V and J genes are TRBV6-5 and TRBJ1-1; D is undetermined. The CDR3 extends over 13 amino acids. The germline gives CDR1 MNHEY, CDR2 SVGAGI. Trimming took off 10 bases at V and 0 bases at J, with 12 bases between the two ends. The CDR3 DNA reads TGTGCCACCAGAACGGGGATGAACACTGAAGCTTTCTTT. Protein product: CATRTGMNTEAFF.